What follows are 31 T cell receptor beta chains derived from one specimen sequenced in a study of cytomegalovirus exposure and HLA in healthy donors. The PCR employed 60 Vbeta primers together with 13 Jbeta primers. The protocol was immunoSEQ multiplex PCR, while the TCRdb copy is restricted to in-frame clones and leaves out a portion. The sample includes about 200,000 clones, roughly 79% of them seen just once. Input material: PBMCs. These receptors came from a man aged 30-40 years in good health and CMV-seronegative.

The gene calls are TRBV6-6 and TRBJ1-3; a possible D gene is TRBD1 (6 bases). Trimming removed 3 bases from V and 4 bases from J, with 13 bases in between. The germline gives CDR1 MNHNY, CDR2 SVGAGI (reference sequence). The length of the CDR3 is 15 residues. For the CDR3, the DNA is TGTGCCAGCAGTTATGAGGGGGTGTCAGGAAACACCATATATTTT. Translated: CASSYEGVSGNTIYF.

V is TRBV9 and J is TRBJ2-1; weak D call: TRBD1 (5 bases). V dropped 6 bases and J dropped 6 bases, with 22 bases sitting between them. This CDR3 is built from 16 residues. Germline CDR1 is SGDLS and CDR2 is YYNGEE. CDR3 in DNA: TGTGCCAGCACCGAAACTTGGTCAGGGAAGTTCAATGAGCAGTTCTTC. Translation: CASTETWSGKFNEQFF.

The V call is TRBV7-3, the J call TRBJ2-7, with D possibly matching TRBD2 (6 bases). The germline V gene has CDR1 SGHTA and CDR2 FQGTGA. Trimming removed 5 bases at V and 4 bases at J, with 18 bases between. This CDR3 comprises 15 residues. The CDR3 loop reads CASSPGTGGIYEQYF. The CDR3 DNA follows: TGTGCCAGCAGCCCTGGGACCGGCGGGATTTACGAGCAGTACTTC.

The chain uses TRBV11-2 and TRBJ2-7, with D possibly TRBD1 on 6 matching bases. The length of the CDR3 is 14 residues. Trimming removed 0 bases at V and 1 base at J, with 7 bases between. The germline gives CDR1 SGHAT, CDR2 FQNNGV. CDR3 DNA sequence: TGTGCCAGCAGCTTAGATGACAGGTCCTACGAGCAGTACTTC. Encoded protein: CASSLDDRSYEQYF.

The chain employs TRBV7-7 and TRBJ2-5, with 9 positions matching TRBD2. Germline CDR1 and CDR2: SSHAT and FNYEAQ (reference sequence). Trimming removed 1 base from V and 4 bases from J; junction bases left unmatched: 1. The CDR3 runs 14 residues. The CDR3 DNA is TGTGCCAGCAGCTTAGGAGCGGGAGGAGAGACCCAGTACTTC. This codes for CASSLGAGGETQYF. The full variable domain, rest sourced from reference TRBV7-7 and TRBJ2-5, is GAGVSQSPRYKVTKRGQDVTLRCDPISSHATLYWYQQALGQGPEFLTYFNYEAQPDKSGLPSDRFSAERPEGSISTLTIQRTEQRDSAMYRCASSLGAGGETQYFGPGTRLLVL.

V and J are TRBV5-1 and TRBJ1-5; perhaps TRBD1 as D (6 bases). CDR3 length: 14 residues. CDR1 is SGHRS, CDR2 YFSETQ, per germline. V lost 4 bases and J 2 bases, leaving 10 bases between the germline ends. Here the CDR3 DNA reads TGCGCCAGCAGCGCATCAGGGGGCAATCAGCCCCAGCATTTT. As protein: CASSASGGNQPQHF. Supplemented by reference TRBV5-1 and TRBJ1-5, the full variable domain reads KAGVTQTPRYLIKTRGQQVTLSCSPISGHRSVSWYQQTPGQGLQFLFEYFSETQRNKGNFPGRFSGRQFSNSRSEMNVSTLELGDSALYLCASSASGGNQPQHFGDGTRLSIL.

In its sample, this clone was seen a few times. The rearrangement links TRBV19 to TRBJ2-4; 7 bases fit TRBD1. The V gene end was trimmed by 1 base and the J gene end by 5 bases; junction bases not matched to a gene: 5. Germline lookup yields CDR1 LNHDA and CDR2 SQIVND (reference sequence). The CDR3 is made up of 15 amino acids. The CDR3 nucleotides are TGTGCCAGTAGTATAGGGTACAGGGGACAAAACATTCAGTACTTC. Protein product: CASSIGYRGQNIQYF.

This sequence joins TRBV7-9 and TRBJ1-4; 8 bases line up with TRBD1. The CDR3 runs 15 residues. The germline V gene encodes CDR1 SEHNR and CDR2 FQNEAQ (reference sequence). The J segment lost 6 bases and the V segment lost 6 bases, leaving 9 bases of the junction unmatched. CDR3 in DNA: TGTGCCAGCAGGTTTTCAGGGGGCGCGGATGAAAAACTGTTTTTT. Amino acid sequence: CASRFSGGADEKLFF. Combining the CDR3 with reference TRBV7-9 and TRBJ1-4 gives the whole variable domain DTGVSQNPRHKITKRGQNVTFRCDPISEHNRLYWYRQTLGQGPEFLTYFQNEAQLEKSRLLSDRFSAERPKGSFSTLEIQRTEQGDSAMYLCASRFSGGADEKLFFGSGTQLSVL.

The chain has TRBV4-2 and TRBJ1-1; D perhaps matches TRBD1 (6 bases). Per the germline V gene, CDR1 is LGHNA and CDR2 is YNFKEQ. Trimming cost V 2 bases and J 5 bases, with 15 bases left between them. The CDR3 spans 15 residues. The DNA of the CDR3 is TGTGCCAGCAGCCAATCGCCGAGGGGGATTACTGAAGCTTTCTTT. This sequence encodes CASSQSPRGITEAFF.

Only one count was recorded for this clone. This chain connects TRBV21-1 to TRBJ2-3; the D segment call TRBD2 is taken from the table without a DNA check. TRBV21-1 is deemed a pseudogene. This CDR3 comprises 19 residues. Here the CDR3 DNA reads TGTGCCAGCAGCAAAGGATCAAAAGGGACTAGCGGAGCCACAGATACGCAGTATTTT. Encoded protein: CASSKGSKGTSGATDTQYF.

V gene TRBV19 combines with J gene TRBJ1-1; TRBD1 aligns across 9 bases. Germline V gene lookup returns CDR1 LNHDA and CDR2 SQIVND (reference sequence). V lost 5 bases to trimming and J lost 13 bases; unmatched junction nucleotides: 14. The CDR3 is 14 amino acids. CDR3 bases: TGTGCCAGTAGTGCTACCGGGACAGGGCTTTTGGGTTTCTTT. Amino acid sequence: CASSATGTGLLGFF.

The chain recombines TRBV10-3 with TRBJ2-5; TRBD1 matches 9 bases. V shed 4 bases, J shed 0 bases, and the junction held 6 bases outside the gene matches. Germline V gene sequence: CDR1 ENHRY, CDR2 SYGVKD. This CDR3 comprises 16 residues. The CDR3 reads CAISGPGQGYQETQYF. CDR3 DNA: TGTGCCATCAGTGGTCCGGGACAGGGATACCAAGAGACCCAGTACTTC.

A few counts support this clone. V gene TRBV11-2 combines with J gene TRBJ1-1; D uncertain. Germline V CDR1 and CDR2: SGHAT, FQNNGV. V lost 7 bases to trimming and J lost 0 bases, with 6 bases between them. The CDR3 is 12 residues long. The CDR3 here is CASTTMNTEAFF. The CDR3 nucleotides are TGTGCCAGCACCACAATGAACACTGAAGCTTTCTTT.

This chain joins TRBV7-3 and TRBJ2-1, with 9 positions matching TRBD2. There are 17 residues in the CDR3. V shed 0 bases and J 5 bases; nucleotides not matched to a gene: 8. Germline lookup yields CDR1 SGHTA and CDR2 FQGTGA. CDR3 bases: TGTGCCAGCAGCTTAACGTTCGGTAGCGGGAGAGACAATGAGCAGTTCTTC. Residues: CASSLTFGSGRDNEQFF.

The chain carries TRBV30 and TRBJ1-2, with D possibly being TRBD1 (5 bases). This CDR3 has 17 amino acids. Germline CDR1 reads GTSNPN; CDR2 reads SVGIG (reference sequence). The germline V and J ends were trimmed by 0 bases and 3 bases, with 20 bases remaining between them. The CDR3 DNA follows: TGTGCCTGGAGTGTTTTGTCCGACAGCCTAACATACTATGGCTACACCTTC. Its translation is CAWSVLSDSLTYYGYTF.

In this sample, this clone turned up a few times. J is TRBJ1-2 and V is TRBV29-1; D is uncertain. V lost 0 bases to trimming and J lost 8 bases, with 7 bases between them. The CDR3 has 11 residues. Germline CDR1 and CDR2: SQVTM and ANQGSEA. CDR3 protein: CSVEDLGGYTF. The CDR3, as DNA: TGCAGCGTTGAAGATCTAGGAGGCTACACCTTC.

The chain joins TRBV5-4 to TRBJ2-3, with no clear D. The CDR3 has 15 residues. V was cut by 4 bases and J by 3 bases, with 15 bases left in between. Per germline, CDR1 SGHNT and CDR2 YYREEE (reference sequence). The CDR3 bases are TGTGCCAGCAGCGTACTAATAGGCAGTACAGATACGCAGTATTTT. Its translation is CASSVLIGSTDTQYF. Combining the CDR3 with reference TRBV5-4 and TRBJ2-3 gives the whole variable domain ETGVTQSPTHLIKTRGQQVTLRCSSQSGHNTVSWYQQALGQGPQFIFQYYREEENGRGNFPPRFSGLQFPNYSSELNVNALELDDSALYLCASSVLIGSTDTQYFGPGTRLTVL.

The rearrangement uses TRBV7-2 and TRBJ1-5; TRBD1 is a possible D gene (6 bases). V was clipped by 5 bases and J by 3 bases, with 11 bases between them. This CDR3 spans 14 amino acids. Germline V CDR1 and CDR2: SGHTA, FQGNSA. This CDR3 is CASSVGTLNQPQHF. The DNA of the CDR3 is TGTGCCAGCAGCGTCGGGACACTCAATCAGCCCCAGCATTTT.

This clone was seen only a few times. The V gene is TRBV5-4, the J gene TRBJ1-5; D perhaps matches TRBD1 (6 bases). The CDR3 contains 14 residues. Germline CDR1 and CDR2: SGHNT and YYREEE (reference sequence). V was cut by 0 bases and J by 4 bases, with 8 bases left in between. The CDR3 DNA sequence: TGTGCCAGCAGCTTGGGGGGGCCTAATCAGCCCCAGCATTTT. Amino acid sequence: CASSLGGPNQPQHF.

The genes are TRBV10-1 and TRBJ2-1; tentatively, D is TRBD1 (6 bases). Per germline, CDR1 WNHNN and CDR2 SYGVQD (reference sequence). V was pared by 5 bases and J by 6 bases, with 20 bases between. This CDR3 comprises 16 residues. CDR3 DNA sequence: TGCGCCAGCAGTCAGGGGCCAGGGATTTATTCCAATGAGCAGTTCTTC. As protein: CASSQGPGIYSNEQFF.

As for this clone: At one boundary the junction diverges from the germline segment, which might be a read error. The chain recombines TRBV7-7 with TRBJ1-1; 9 bases are shared with TRBD1. The CDR3 loop spans 14 amino acids. Looked up from germline, CDR1 is SSHAT and CDR2 is FNYEAQ (reference sequence). CDR3 bases: TGTGCTAGCAAACGGACAGGGGATTCGCCTGAAGCTTTCTTT. Translated: CASKRTGDSPEAFF. Full variable domain (missing parts from reference TRBV7-7 and TRBJ1-1): GAGVSQSPRYKVTKRGQDVTLRCDPISSHATLYWYQQALGQGPEFLTYFNYEAQPDKSGLPSDRFSAERPEGSISTLTIQRTEQRDSAMYRCASKRTGDSPEAFFGQGTRLTVV.

The V and J genes are TRBV20-1 and TRBJ1-1; D remains ambiguous. Germline V gene lookup returns CDR1 DFQATT and CDR2 SNEGSKA (reference sequence). CDR3 length: 10 residues. V was pared by 6 bases and J by 8 bases, with 10 bases between. Here the CDR3 reads CSAQSLEAFF. The CDR3 DNA sequence: TGCAGTGCCCAAAGCTTGGAAGCTTTCTTT.

The chain joins TRBV5-6 to TRBJ2-3; D not certain. Per germline, CDR1 SGHDT and CDR2 YYEEEE. The CDR3 has 12 amino acids. The V end lost 2 bases, the J end lost 9 bases, and 10 bases lay between the germline ends. The CDR3 protein is CASSFPLETQYF. CDR3 in DNA: TGTGCCAGCAGCTTCCCCTTGGAGACGCAGTATTTT.

This clone has a handful of counts. The chain carries TRBV6-1 and TRBJ2-2; tentative D call: TRBD2 (5 bases). V shed 0 bases and J shed 4 bases, with 9 bases lying between them. Germline-derived CDR1 and CDR2 are MNHNS and SASEGT. The CDR3 sequence is 15 residues long. The CDR3 protein is CASSEARAITGELFF. The CDR3 DNA reads as TGTGCCAGCAGTGAAGCGAGGGCGATCACCGGGGAGCTGTTTTTT.

The V gene is TRBV5-4, the J gene TRBJ2-1; no definite D call. The CDR3 is 13 residues long. V dropped 4 bases and J dropped 6 bases, with 11 bases sitting between them. From germline, CDR1 is SGHNT and CDR2 YYREEE (reference sequence). The CDR3 DNA follows: TGTGCCAGCAGCCTCACCAAGAGCAATGAGCAGTTCTTC. Amino acid sequence: CASSLTKSNEQFF.

V and J are TRBV27 and TRBJ2-1, with D possibly being TRBD2 (7 bases). The CDR3 length is 15 residues. Germline CDR1 MNHEY, CDR2 SMNVEV (reference sequence). With 5 bases removed from V and 8 bases from J, the gap between germline ends came to 19 bases. The CDR3 bases are TGTGCCAGCAGTCTAGGCCGCGGGGGCGGCTATGAGCAGTTCTTC. Its protein is CASSLGRGGGYEQFF.

J is TRBJ2-7 and V is TRBV5-1; 7 bases are a match to TRBD1. From germline, CDR1 is SGHRS and CDR2 YFSETQ. This CDR3 is 16 amino acids long. The trim removed 0 bases at V and 2 bases at J, leaving 8 bases unmatched. This CDR3 reads CASSLGQGDSTYEQYF. CDR3 DNA sequence: TGCGCCAGCAGCTTGGGACAGGGAGACTCTACCTACGAGCAGTACTTC.

The CDR3 protein is CASSNREGIYEQYF. The CDR3 coding sequence is TGTGCCAGTAGTAACAGGGAGGGGATATACGAGCAGTACTTC. The chain carries TRBV19 and TRBJ2-7; D is perhaps TRBD2 (7 bases). In germline, CDR1 is LNHDA, CDR2 SQIVND (reference sequence). With 4 bases removed from V and 4 bases from J, the gap between germline ends came to 14 bases. The CDR3 sequence is 14 residues long.

The chain recombines TRBV5-4 with TRBJ2-2, with TRBD2 as a possible D gene (5 bases). The V gene lost 10 bases and the J gene lost 4 bases, with 8 bases spanning the gap. This CDR3 is built from 11 residues. Germline V CDR1 and CDR2: SGHNT, YYREEE (reference sequence). The CDR3 spells CAAGFTGELFF. The CDR3 DNA is TGTGCCGCGGGTTTCACCGGGGAGCTGTTTTTT.

This sequence joins TRBV5-1 and TRBJ2-3, with 11 bases matching TRBD2. V was clipped by 4 bases and J by 0 bases; unmatched bases: 10. The CDR3 extends over 18 amino acids. The germline V gene encodes CDR1 SGHRS and CDR2 YFSETQ. The CDR3 nucleotides are TGCGCCAGCAGCCCGTGGGGACTAGCGGATGCTAGCACAGATACGCAGTATTTT. It is translated as CASSPWGLADASTDTQYF.

This sequence joins TRBV20-1 and TRBJ2-7; tentative D call: TRBD1 (6 bases). There are 11 residues in the CDR3. The V gene lost 6 bases and the J gene lost 8 bases, with 14 bases spanning the gap. Germline lookup yields CDR1 DFQATT and CDR2 SNEGSKA (reference sequence). The CDR3 DNA reads TGCAGTGCCCCAACAGGGCGCAAGCAGTACTTC. It codes for CSAPTGRKQYF.